The present entry profiles one T cell receptor (beta chain) with its context. Its antigen is unknown. cDNA libraries for TCR beta contained unique molecular identifiers. Input amounts of roughly 0.85 to 11 million T cells were used. These gave 500,000 or so cDNA molecules, so each molecule approximated one T cell. TCRdb reanalysed the PCR reads using MiXCR and keeps one entry per CDR3 protein. Of roughly 650,000 distinct CDR3 sequences listed, 59% are singletons. The V and J ends lost 2 bases and 6 bases respectively, with 8 bases between them. The CDR3 is made up of 12 amino acids. Germline lookup yields CDR1 SGHVS and CDR2 FQNEAQ. These data belong to a study of post-analysis software for immune sequencing data. For the study at large: Included courses were relapsing-remitting and secondary progressive multiple sclerosis; progressive-relapsing multiple sclerosis was also included. Study-wide points: Patients used a few TRBV segments, including TRBV5-6, TRBV5-1 and TRBV20-1, more often than controls. Batch-mates among the samples co-clustered strongly by F measure. Significantly lower normalized Chao1 diversity was seen in multiple sclerosis patients than in controls.

The chain is built from TRBV7-8 and TRBJ2-7; D is unclear. Sequences were obtained from blood. The TCR comes from a girl under 10 years old with multiple sclerosis. The CDR3, as DNA: TGTGCCAGCAGCTTAACATACGGCGAGCAGTACTTC. The encoded protein is CASSLTYGEQYF.